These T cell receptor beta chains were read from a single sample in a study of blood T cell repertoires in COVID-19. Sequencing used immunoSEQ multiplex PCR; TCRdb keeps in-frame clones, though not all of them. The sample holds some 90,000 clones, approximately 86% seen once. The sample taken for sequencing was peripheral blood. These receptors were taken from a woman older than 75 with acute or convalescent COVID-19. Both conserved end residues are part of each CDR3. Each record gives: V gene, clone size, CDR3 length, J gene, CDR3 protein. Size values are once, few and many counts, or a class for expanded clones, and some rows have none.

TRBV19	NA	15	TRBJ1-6	CASKEGWGYNSPLHF
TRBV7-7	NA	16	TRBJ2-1	CASSLSRTGHFNEQFF
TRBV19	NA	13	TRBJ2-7	CASGEGALEEQYF
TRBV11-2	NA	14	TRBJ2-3	CASSPSGGTDTQYF
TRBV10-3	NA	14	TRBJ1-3	CAISQQGSGNTIYF
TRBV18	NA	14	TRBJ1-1	CASVPTGLSFEAFF
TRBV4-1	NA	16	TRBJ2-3	CASSQRGGQRTDTQYF
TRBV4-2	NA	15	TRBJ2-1	CASSSRGGLENEQFF
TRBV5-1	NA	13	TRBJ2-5	CASSLVQQETQYF
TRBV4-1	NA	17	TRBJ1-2	CASSQGLGQVLNYGYTF
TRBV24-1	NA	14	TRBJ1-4	CATSAGRGNEKLFF
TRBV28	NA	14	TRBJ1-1	CASSQQGAFTEAFF
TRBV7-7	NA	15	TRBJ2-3	CASSLDGGSTDTQYF
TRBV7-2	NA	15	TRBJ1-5	CASSLYRDINQPQHF
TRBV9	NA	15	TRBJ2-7	CASSVEGTGGYEQYF
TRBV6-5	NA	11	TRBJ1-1	CATNRDTEAFF
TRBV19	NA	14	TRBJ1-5	CASRTGLGNQPQHF
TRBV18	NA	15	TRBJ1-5	CASSPPGQGWEAQHF
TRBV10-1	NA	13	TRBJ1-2	CASSLDRDRGYTF
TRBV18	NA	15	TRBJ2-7	CASSQTTGAVGEQYF
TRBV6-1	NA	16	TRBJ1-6	CASSEFGQGSRTPLHF
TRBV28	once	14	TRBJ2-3	CASSRTGDTDTQYF
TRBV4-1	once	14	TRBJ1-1	CASSRVQSNTEAFF
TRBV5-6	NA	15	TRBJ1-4	CASSITRGSNEKLFF
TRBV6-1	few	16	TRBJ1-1	CASSEVTTGRNTEAFF
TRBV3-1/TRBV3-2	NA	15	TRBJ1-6	CASSPQSSYNSPLHF
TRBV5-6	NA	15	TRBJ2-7	CASSPAQGRKLEQYF
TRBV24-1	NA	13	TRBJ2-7	CATSDLPGTGQNF
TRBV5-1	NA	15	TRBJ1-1	CASSLADRGNTEAFF
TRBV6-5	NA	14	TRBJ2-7	CASSNVGISYEQYF
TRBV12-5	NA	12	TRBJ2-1	CASEAGGYEQFF
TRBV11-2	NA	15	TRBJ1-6	CASSDRQGLGSPLHF
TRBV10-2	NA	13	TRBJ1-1	CASRQGSDTEAFF
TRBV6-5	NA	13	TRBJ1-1	CASRLTVNTEAFF
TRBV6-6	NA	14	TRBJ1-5	CASSYTRQGQPQHF
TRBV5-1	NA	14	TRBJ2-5	CASSLMGARETQYF
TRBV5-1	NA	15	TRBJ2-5	CASSPWDSEMETQYF
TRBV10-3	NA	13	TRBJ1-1	CAIKFPGGTEAFF
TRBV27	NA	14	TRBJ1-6	CASSFETFNSPLHF
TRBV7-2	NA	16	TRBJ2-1	CASSLDGTSGGYEQFF
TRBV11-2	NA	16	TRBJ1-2	CASSLGTGGRDYGYTF
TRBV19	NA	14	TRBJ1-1	CASSLSGRNTEAFF
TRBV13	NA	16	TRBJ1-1	CASSFRRTGLNTEAFF
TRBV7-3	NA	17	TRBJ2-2	CASSRNRQGANTGELFF
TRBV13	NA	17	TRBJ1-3	CASSSPGRWGSGNTIYF